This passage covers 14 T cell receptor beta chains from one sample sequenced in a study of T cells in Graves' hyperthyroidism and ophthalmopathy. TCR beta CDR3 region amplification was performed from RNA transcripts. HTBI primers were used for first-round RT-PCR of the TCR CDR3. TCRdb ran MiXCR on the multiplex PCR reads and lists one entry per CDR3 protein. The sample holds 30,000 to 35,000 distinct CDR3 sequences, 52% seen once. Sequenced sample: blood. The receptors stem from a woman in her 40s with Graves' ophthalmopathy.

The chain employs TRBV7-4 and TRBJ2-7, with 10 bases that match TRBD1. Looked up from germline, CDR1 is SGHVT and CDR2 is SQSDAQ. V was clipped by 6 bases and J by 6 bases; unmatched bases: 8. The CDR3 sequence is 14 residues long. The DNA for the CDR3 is TGTGCCAGCAGTTTACGGGACAGGGGTTCCGAGCAGTACTTC. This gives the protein CASSLRDRGSEQYF.

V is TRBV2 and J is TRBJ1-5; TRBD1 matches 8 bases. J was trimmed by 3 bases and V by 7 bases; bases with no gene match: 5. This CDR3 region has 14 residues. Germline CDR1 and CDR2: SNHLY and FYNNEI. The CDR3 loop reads CASKSGQDNQPQHF. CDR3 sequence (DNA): TGTGCCAGCAAATCGGGACAGGACAATCAGCCCCAGCATTTT.

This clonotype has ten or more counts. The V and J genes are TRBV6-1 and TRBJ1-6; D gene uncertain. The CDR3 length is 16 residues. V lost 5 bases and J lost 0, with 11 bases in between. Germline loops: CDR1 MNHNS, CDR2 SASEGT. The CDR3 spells CASSSRPSSYNSPLHF. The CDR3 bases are TGTGCCAGCAGTTCTAGACCCAGCTCCTATAATTCACCCCTCCACTTT.

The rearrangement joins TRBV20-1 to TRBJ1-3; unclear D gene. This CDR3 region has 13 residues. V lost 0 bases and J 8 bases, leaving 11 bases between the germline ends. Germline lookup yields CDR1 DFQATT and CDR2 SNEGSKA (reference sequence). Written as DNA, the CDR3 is TGCAGTGCTAGAGATCTAGCGGGAGACACCATATATTTT. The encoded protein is CSARDLAGDTIYF.

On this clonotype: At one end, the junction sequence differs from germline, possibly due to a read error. Here the CDR3 reads CASGLPGGPGNTIYF. CDR3 DNA: TGTGCCAGCGGCTTGCCAGGGGGTCCTGGAAACACCATATATTTT. The chain is built from TRBV5-5 and TRBJ1-3; 7 nucleotides align to TRBD1. This CDR3 is built from 15 residues. Germline V lookup: CDR1 SGHKS, CDR2 YYEKEE (reference sequence).

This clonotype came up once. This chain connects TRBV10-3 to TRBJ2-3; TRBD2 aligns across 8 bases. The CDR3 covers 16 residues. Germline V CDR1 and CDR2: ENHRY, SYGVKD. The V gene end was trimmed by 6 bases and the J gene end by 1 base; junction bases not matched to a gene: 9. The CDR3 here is CAISAGTSTGTDTQYF. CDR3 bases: TGTGCCATCAGCGCCGGGACTAGTACTGGCACAGATACGCAGTATTTT.

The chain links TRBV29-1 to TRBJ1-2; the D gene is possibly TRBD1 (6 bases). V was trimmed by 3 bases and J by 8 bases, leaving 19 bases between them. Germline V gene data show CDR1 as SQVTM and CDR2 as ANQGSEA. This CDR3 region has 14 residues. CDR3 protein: CSVDQTGLTGGYTF. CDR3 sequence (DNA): TGCAGCGTTGACCAGACAGGCCTAACGGGGGGCTACACCTTC. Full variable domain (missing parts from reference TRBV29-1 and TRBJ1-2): SAVISQKPSRDICQRGTSLTIQCQVDSQVTMMFWYRQQPGQSLTLIATANQGSEATYESGFVIDKFPISRPNLTFSTLTVSNMSPEDSSIYLCSVDQTGLTGGYTFGSGTRLTVV.

In DNA, the CDR3 is TGTGCCAGCAGCCATTACGACGGGGGCTACGAGCAGTACTTC. Its translation: CASSHYDGGYEQYF. The chain is built from TRBV3-1 and TRBJ2-7, with D maybe TRBD2 (6 bases). Trimming removed 3 bases at V and 3 bases at J, with 12 bases between. CDR1 and CDR2 from the germline V gene are LGHDT and YNNKEL (reference sequence). The CDR3 runs 14 residues.

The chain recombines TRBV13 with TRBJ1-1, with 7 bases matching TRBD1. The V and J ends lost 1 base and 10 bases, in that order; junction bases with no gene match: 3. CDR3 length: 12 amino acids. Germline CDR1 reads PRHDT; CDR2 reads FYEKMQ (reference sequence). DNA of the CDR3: TGTGCCAGCAGCTTAGAGGGGGCGGTAGCTTTCTTT. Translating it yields CASSLEGAVAFF. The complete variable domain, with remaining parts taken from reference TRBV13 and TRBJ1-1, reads AAGVIQSPRHLIKEKRETATLKCYPIPRHDTVYWYQQGPGQDPQFLISFYEKMQSDKGSIPDRFSAQQFSDYHSELNMSSLELGDSALYFCASSLEGAVAFFGQGTRLTVV.

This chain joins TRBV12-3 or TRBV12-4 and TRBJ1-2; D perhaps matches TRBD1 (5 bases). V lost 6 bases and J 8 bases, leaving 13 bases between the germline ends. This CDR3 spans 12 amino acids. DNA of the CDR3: TGTGCCAGCAGCTCGCAGGGTCAAGGCTACACCTTC. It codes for CASSSQGQGYTF.

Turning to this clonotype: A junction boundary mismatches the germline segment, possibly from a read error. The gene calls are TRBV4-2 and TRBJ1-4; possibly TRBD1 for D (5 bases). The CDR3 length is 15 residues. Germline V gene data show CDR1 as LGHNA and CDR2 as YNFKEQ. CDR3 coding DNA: TGTGCCAGCAGCCAACCGCAGGGAGGGAGGGAAAAACTGTGTTTT. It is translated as CASSQPQGGREKLCF.

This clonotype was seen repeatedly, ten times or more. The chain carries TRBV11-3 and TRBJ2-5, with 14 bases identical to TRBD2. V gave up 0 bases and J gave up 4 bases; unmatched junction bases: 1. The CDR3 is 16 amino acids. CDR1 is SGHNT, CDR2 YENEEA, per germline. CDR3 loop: CASSLEGLAGAETQYF. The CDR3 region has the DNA TGTGCCAGCAGCTTAGAGGGACTAGCGGGAGCAGAGACCCAGTACTTC.

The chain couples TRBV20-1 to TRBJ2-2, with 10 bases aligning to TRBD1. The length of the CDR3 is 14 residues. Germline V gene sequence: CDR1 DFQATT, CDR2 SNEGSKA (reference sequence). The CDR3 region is CGARQGASTGELFF. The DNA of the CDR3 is TGCGGCGCTCGACAGGGGGCGAGCACCGGGGAGCTGTTTTTT.

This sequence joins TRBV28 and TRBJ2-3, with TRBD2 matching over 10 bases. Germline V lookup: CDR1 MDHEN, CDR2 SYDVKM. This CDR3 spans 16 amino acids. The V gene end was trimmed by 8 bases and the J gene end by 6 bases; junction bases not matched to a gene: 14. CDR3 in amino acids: CASGEWVAGGLDTQYF. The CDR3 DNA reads TGTGCCAGCGGAGAATGGGTAGCGGGAGGTCTGGATACGCAGTATTTT. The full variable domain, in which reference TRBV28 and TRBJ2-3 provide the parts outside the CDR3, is DVKVTQSSRYLVKRTGEKVFLECVQDMDHENMFWYRQDPGLGLRLIYFSYDVKMKEKGDIPEGYSVSREKKERFSLILESASTNQTSMYLCASGEWVAGGLDTQYFGPGTRLTVL.